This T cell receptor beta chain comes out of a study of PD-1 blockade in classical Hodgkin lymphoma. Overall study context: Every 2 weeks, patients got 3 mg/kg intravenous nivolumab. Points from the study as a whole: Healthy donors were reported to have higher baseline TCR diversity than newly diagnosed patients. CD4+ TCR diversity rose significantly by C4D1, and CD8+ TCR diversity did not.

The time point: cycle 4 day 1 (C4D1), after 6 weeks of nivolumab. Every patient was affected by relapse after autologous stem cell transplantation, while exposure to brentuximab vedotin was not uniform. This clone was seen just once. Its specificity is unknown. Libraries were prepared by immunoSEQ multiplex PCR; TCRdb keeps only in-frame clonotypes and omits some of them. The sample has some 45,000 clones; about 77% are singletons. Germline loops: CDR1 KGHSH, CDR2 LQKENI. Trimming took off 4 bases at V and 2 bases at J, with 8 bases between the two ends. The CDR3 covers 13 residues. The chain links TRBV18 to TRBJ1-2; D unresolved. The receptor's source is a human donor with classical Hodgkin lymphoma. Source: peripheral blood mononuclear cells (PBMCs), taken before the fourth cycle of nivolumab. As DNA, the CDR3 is TGTGCCAGCTCACAAGAACAAAACTATGGCTACACCTTC. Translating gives CASSQEQNYGYTF.